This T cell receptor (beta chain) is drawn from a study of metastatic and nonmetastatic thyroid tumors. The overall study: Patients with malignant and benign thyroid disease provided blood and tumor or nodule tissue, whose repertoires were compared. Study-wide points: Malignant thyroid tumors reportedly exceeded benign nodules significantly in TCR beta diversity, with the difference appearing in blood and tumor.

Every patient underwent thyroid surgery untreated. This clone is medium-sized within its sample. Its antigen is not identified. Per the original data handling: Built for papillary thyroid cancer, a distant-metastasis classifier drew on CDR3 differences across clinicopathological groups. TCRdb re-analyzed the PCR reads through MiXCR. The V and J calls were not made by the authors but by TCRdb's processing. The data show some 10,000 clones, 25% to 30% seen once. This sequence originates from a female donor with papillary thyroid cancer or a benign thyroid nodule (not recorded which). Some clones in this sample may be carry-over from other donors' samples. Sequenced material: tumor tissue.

The CDR3 spells CASSWMGQGAEAFF. For the CDR3, the DNA is TGTGCCAGCAGCTGGATGGGCCAGGGGGCGGAAGCTTTCTTT. The V gene is TRBV5-6, the J gene TRBJ1-1, with 8 bases matching TRBD1. With 3 bases clipped from V and 8 bases from J, the junction kept 9 bases outside the gene matches. This CDR3 contains 14 residues. Germline V gene sequence: CDR1 SGHDT, CDR2 YYEEEE.